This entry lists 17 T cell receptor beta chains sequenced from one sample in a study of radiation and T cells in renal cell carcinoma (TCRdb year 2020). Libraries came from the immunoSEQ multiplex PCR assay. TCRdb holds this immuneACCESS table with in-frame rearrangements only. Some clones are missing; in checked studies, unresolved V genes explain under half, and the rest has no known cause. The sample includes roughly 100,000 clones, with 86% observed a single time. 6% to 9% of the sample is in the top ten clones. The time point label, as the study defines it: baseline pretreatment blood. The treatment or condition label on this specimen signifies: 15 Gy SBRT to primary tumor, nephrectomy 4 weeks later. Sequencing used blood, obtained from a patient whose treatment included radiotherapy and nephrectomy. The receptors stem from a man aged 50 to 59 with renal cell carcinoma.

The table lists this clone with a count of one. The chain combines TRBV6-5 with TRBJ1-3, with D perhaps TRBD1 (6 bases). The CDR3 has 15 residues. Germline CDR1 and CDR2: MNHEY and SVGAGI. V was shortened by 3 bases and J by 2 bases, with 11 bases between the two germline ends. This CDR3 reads CASSYSWGPGNTIYF. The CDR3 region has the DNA TGTGCCAGCAGTTATTCTTGGGGGCCTGGAAACACCATATATTTT.

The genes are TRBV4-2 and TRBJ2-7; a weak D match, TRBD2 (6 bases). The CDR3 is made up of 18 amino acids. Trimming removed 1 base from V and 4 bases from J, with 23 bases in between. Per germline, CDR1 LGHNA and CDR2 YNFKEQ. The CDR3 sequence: CASSQARSAGSFVYEQYF. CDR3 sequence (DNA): TGTGCCAGCAGCCAAGCTAGAAGCGCGGGGTCTTTTGTGTACGAGCAGTACTTC.

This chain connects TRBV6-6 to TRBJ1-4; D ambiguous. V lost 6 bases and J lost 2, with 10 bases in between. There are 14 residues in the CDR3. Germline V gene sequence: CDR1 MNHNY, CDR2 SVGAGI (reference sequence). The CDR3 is CASRYQTTNEKLFF. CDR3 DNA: TGTGCCAGCAGATACCAGACCACTAATGAAAAACTGTTTTTT.

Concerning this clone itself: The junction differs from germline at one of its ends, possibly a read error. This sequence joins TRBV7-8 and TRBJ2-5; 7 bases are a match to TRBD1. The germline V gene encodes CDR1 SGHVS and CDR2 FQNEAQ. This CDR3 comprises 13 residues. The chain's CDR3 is CASSLDRVETQYF. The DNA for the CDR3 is TGTGCCAGCAGTTTAGACAGGGTGGAGACCCAGTACTTC.

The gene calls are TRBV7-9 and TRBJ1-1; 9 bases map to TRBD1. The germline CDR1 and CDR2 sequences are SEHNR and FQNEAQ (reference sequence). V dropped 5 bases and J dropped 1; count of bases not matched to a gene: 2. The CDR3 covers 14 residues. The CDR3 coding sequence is TGTGCCAGCAGCCTACAGGGGGCGAACACTGAAGCTTTCTTT. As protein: CASSLQGANTEAFF.

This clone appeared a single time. CDR3 DNA: TGTGCCAGCAGCGTTTCCCTGATCTCACCCCTCCACTTT. This sequence encodes CASSVSLISPLHF. The gene calls are TRBV9 and TRBJ1-6; no reliable D call. The CDR3 has 13 residues. In germline, CDR1 is SGDLS, CDR2 YYNGEE. The ends were cut back, 2 bases at V and 10 bases at J, with 10 bases in the middle.

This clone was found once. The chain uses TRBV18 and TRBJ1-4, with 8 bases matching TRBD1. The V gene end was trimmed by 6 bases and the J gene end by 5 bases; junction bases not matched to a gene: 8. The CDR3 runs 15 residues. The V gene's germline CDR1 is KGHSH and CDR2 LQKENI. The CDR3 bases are TGTGCCAGCTCGCCTACAGGGGGAGGAAATGAAAAACTGTTTTTT. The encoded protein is CASSPTGGGNEKLFF. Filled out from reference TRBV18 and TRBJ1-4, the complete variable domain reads NAGVMQNPRHLVRRRGQEARLRCSPMKGHSHVYWYRQLPEEGLKFMVYLQKENIIDESGMPKERFSAEFPKEGPSILRIQQVVRGDSAAYFCASSPTGGGNEKLFFGSGTQLSVL.

This CDR3 reads CASNTKTGGDEQFF. The CDR3, as DNA: TGTGCCAGCAACACAAAGACAGGAGGGGATGAGCAGTTCTTC. The V and J genes are TRBV7-9 and TRBJ2-1; either TRBD1 or TRBD2 may fit D (6 bases each). Trimming took 7 bases from V and 8 from J, leaving 18 bases between them. Germline CDR1 and CDR2: SEHNR and FQNEAQ (reference sequence). The length of the CDR3 is 14 residues. Variable domain in full (rest from reference TRBV7-9 and TRBJ2-1): DTGVSQNPRHKITKRGQNVTFRCDPISEHNRLYWYRQTLGQGPEFLTYFQNEAQLEKSRLLSDRFSAERPKGSFSTLEIQRTEQGDSAMYLCASNTKTGGDEQFFGPGTRLTVL.

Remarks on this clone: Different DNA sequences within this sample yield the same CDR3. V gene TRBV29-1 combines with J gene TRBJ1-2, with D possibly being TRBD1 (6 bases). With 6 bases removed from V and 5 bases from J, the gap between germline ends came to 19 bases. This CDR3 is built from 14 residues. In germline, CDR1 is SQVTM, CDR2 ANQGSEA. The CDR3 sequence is CSVESIRGRYGYTF. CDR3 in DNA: TGCAGCGTCGAGTCAATCAGGGGAAGGTATGGCTACACCTTC. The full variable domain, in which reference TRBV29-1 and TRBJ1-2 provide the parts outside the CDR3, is SAVISQKPSRDICQRGTSLTIQCQVDSQVTMMFWYRQQPGQSLTLIATANQGSEATYESGFVIDKFPISRPNLTFSTLTVSNMSPEDSSIYLCSVESIRGRYGYTFGSGTRLTVV.

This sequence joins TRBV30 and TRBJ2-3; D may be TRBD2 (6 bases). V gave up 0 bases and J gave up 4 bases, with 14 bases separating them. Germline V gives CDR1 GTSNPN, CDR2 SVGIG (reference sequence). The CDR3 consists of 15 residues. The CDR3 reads CAWSVIGGRSDTQYF. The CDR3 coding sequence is TGTGCCTGGAGTGTAATTGGGGGGAGGTCAGATACGCAGTATTTT. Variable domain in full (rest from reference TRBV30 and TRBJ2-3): SQTIHQWPATLVQPVGSPLSLECTVEGTSNPNLYWYRQAAGRGLQLLFYSVGIGQISSEVPQNLSASRPQDRQFILSSKKLLLSDSGFYLCAWSVIGGRSDTQYFGPGTRLTVL.

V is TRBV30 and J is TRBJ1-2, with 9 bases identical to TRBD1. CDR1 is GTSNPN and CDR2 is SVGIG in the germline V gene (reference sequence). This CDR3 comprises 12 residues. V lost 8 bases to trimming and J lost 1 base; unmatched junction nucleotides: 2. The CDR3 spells CAGDRVNYGYTF. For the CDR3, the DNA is TGTGCCGGGGACAGGGTTAACTATGGCTACACCTTC.

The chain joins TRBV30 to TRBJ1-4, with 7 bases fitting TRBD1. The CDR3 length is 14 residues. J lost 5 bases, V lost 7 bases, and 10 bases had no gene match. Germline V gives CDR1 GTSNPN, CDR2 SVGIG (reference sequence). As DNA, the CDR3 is TGTGCCTCCCTGACCAAACAGGGGAATGAAAAACTGTTTTTT. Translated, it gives CASLTKQGNEKLFF. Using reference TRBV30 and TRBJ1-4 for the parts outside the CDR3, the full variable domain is SQTIHQWPATLVQPVGSPLSLECTVEGTSNPNLYWYRQAAGRGLQLLFYSVGIGQISSEVPQNLSASRPQDRQFILSSKKLLLSDSGFYLCASLTKQGNEKLFFGSGTQLSVL.

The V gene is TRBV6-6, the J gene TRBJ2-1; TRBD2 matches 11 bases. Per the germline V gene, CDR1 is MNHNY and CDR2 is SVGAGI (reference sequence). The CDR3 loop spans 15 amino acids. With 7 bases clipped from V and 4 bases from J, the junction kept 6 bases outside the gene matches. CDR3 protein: CASNVLAGAYNEQFF. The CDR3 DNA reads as TGTGCCAGCAACGTACTAGCGGGAGCTTACAATGAGCAGTTCTTC.

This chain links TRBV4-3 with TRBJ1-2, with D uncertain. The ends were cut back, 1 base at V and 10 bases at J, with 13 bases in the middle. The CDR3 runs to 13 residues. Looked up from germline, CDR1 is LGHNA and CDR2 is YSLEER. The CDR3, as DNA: TGCGCCAGCAGCCAAGCTATTAGTCTCTTCTACACCTTC. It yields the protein CASSQAISLFYTF.

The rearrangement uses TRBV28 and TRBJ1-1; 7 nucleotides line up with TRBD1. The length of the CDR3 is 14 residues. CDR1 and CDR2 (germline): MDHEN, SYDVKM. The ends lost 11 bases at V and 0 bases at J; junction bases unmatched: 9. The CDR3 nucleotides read TGTGCCTCCAGGGGGGGGGCCCTGAACACTGAAGCTTTCTTT. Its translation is CASRGGALNTEAFF.

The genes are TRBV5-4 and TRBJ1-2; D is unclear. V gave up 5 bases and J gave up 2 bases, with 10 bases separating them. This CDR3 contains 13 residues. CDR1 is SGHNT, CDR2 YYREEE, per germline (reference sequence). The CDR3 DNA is TGTGCCAGCAGATCGGGCGCCAACTATGGCTACACCTTC. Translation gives CASRSGANYGYTF.

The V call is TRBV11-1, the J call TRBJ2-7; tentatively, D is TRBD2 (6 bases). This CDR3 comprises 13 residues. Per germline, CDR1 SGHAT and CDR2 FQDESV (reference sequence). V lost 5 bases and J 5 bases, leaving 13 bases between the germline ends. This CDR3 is CASSLQTRNEQYF. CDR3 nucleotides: TGTGCCAGCAGCCTACAGACTAGAAACGAGCAGTACTTC.